This T cell receptor beta chain was observed in a study of regulatory T cells in long-lasting Graves disease. Study findings and constraints: Rather than thyroid tissue, only peripheral blood underwent study. With a few thousand shared public clonotypes, persistent patients exceeded new patients, who shared about a thousand.

Specified time point: newly diagnosed GD, antithyroid drugs for less than 3 months. After RNA was extracted from PBMCs, the TCR library was made from it. Recruitment took place at an endocrinology department in Xi'an, China. This CDR3 has 13 residues. Germline CDR1 is SGHRS and CDR2 is YFSETQ. This clonotype was counted ten times or more. The antigen remains unidentified. An end of the junction does not agree with germline; a read error may underlie this. Arm-PCR with iRepertoire HTBI primers amplified the CDR3 regions for these TCR beta libraries. TCRdb re-called the multiplex PCR reads with MiXCR, one entry per CDR3 protein. Of roughly 520,000 distinct CDR3 sequences listed, about 11% are singletons. This sample also appeared in a second study, on T cells in Graves' hyperthyroidism and ophthalmopathy.

V and J are TRBV5-1 and TRBJ2-7; weak D call: TRBD2 (6 bases). The receptor was derived from a woman in her thirties with Graves disease. Sample: peripheral blood mononuclear cells (PBMCs), taken at new diagnosis, from a patient treated with antithyroid drugs. CDR3 sequence: CASSPGLLGEQYF. CDR3 nucleotides: TGTGCCAGCAGCCCGGGACTGCTTGGCGAGCAGTACTTC.